The rows below give T cell receptor beta chains drawn from one sample of a study of T cells after yellow fever vaccination. In TCRdb, the 5' RACE reads were re-called with MiXCR into one record per CDR3 protein. The data contain some 560,000 distinct CDR3 sequences, roughly a fifth of them seen just once; the ten biggest clones take up approximately 14%. Sequenced here: PBMCs, sampled 15 days after the yellow fever booster vaccination. All receptors come from a man aged 25-45 years who received the YFV17D yellow fever vaccine. CDR3s include the opening cysteine and the closing phenylalanine or tryptophan. D genes are given only for firm matches. Clone sizes are given selectively: once, few, many, or a class where the clone is expanded.

CASSGASYNEQFF TGTGCCAGCTCTGGGGCCAGCTACAATGAGCAGTTCTTC - TRBJ2-1 TRBV18 -
CSAIGAGGRTDTQYF TGCAGTGCTATAGGGGCGGGAGGACGCACAGATACGCAGTATTTT TRBD2 TRBJ2-3 TRBV20-1 few
CASSYSGTGRETQYF TGTGCCAGCAGCTACTCCGGGACAGGGAGGGAGACCCAGTACTTC TRBD1 TRBJ2-5 TRBV7-2 -
CSATSGANTGELFF TGCAGTGCCACTAGCGGAGCGAACACCGGGGAGCTGTTTTTT TRBD2 TRBJ2-2 TRBV20-1 -
CSALARGGGELFF TGCAGTGCTTTAGCCCGGGGTGGCGGGGAGCTGTTTTTT - TRBJ2-2 TRBV20-1 -
CSAPPGDENYGYTF TGCAGTGCTCCCCCCGGGGACGAAAACTATGGCTACACCTTC - TRBJ1-2 TRBV20-1 few
CASSLGGTWSGELFF TGTGCCAGCAGCTTAGGTGGGACCTGGAGCGGGGAGCTGTTTTTT - TRBJ2-2 TRBV11-2 -
CASTPTYGNEQFF TGTGCCAGCACCCCAACCTACGGCAATGAGCAGTTCTTC - TRBJ2-1 TRBV25-1 -
CASSPDHRANQPQHF TGTGCCAGTAGTCCTGACCACAGGGCTAATCAGCCCCAGCATTTT - TRBJ1-5 TRBV19 -
CSVGLLTGFEQYF TGCAGCGTTGGACTCCTGACCGGGTTCGAGCAGTACTTC - TRBJ2-7 TRBV29-1 -
CSVRQGRTGELFF TGCAGCGTCCGACAGGGACGAACCGGGGAGCTGTTTTTT TRBD1 TRBJ2-2 TRBV29-1 -
CASSSGHPNIQYF TGTGCCAGCTCATCGGGGCACCCCAACATTCAGTACTTC - TRBJ2-4 TRBV7-2 -
CSVEGPSGIYNEQFF TGCAGCGTTGAAGGTCCTAGCGGAATCTACAATGAGCAGTTCTTC TRBD2 TRBJ2-1 TRBV29-1 few
CSASKSGNEQFF TGCAGTGCTAGTAAGTCTGGGAATGAGCAGTTCTTC - TRBJ2-1 TRBV20-1 few
CSANPGGSSGPDTQYF TGCAGTGCTAACCCAGGGGGGTCTAGCGGGCCGGATACGCAGTATTTT - TRBJ2-3 TRBV20-1 few
CASSLGWGTGANVLTF TGTGCCAGCAGTTTAGGATGGGGGACTGGGGCCAACGTCCTGACTTTC - TRBJ2-6 TRBV12-3/TRBV12-4 -
CASSLGRAGGEQYF TGTGCCAGCAGCTTAGGTAGGGCGGGAGGCGAGCAGTACTTC TRBD2 TRBJ2-7 TRBV7-6 -
CASSSGQKETQYF TGTGCCAGCAGCTCCGGACAGAAAGAGACCCAGTACTTC - TRBJ2-5 TRBV28 -
CASGSGISTDTQYF TGTGCCAGCGGTAGCGGGATAAGCACAGATACGCAGTATTTT TRBD2 TRBJ2-3 TRBV25-1 -
CASSLPGTSASF TGTGCCAGCAGTCTACCCGGGACTAGCGCCTCCTTC TRBD2 TRBJ2-1 TRBV28 few
CASGRSGSRTYEQYF TGTGCCAGCGGCCGCAGCGGGAGCCGAACCTACGAGCAGTACTTC TRBD2 TRBJ2-7 TRBV6-2/TRBV6-3 few
CSARDRRQGVGELFF TGCAGTGCTAGAGATAGGAGACAGGGGGTCGGGGAGCTGTTTTTT TRBD1 TRBJ2-2 TRBV20-1 -
CASSRRAGHQETQYF TGCGCCAGCAGCCGCCGAGCGGGCCACCAAGAGACCCAGTACTTC - TRBJ2-5 TRBV4-3 few
CSARKAGGGDEQFF TGCAGTGCTAGAAAAGCGGGAGGGGGCGATGAGCAGTTCTTC TRBD2 TRBJ2-1 TRBV20-1 -
CASSLFSTNNSPLHF TGTGCCAGCAGTTTATTTTCCACCAATAATTCACCCCTCCACTTT - TRBJ1-6 TRBV27 -
CASSQPGTSRYNEQFF TGTGCCAGCAGCCAACCCGGGACTAGCCGATACAATGAGCAGTTCTTC TRBD2 TRBJ2-1 TRBV11-2 -
CASKELPTDTQYF TGCGCCAGCAAGGAGCTGCCCACAGATACGCAGTATTTT - TRBJ2-3 TRBV5-1 -
CASRFGLAGGSHEQYF TGTGCCAGCAGATTCGGACTAGCGGGAGGATCCCACGAGCAGTACTTC TRBD2 TRBJ2-7 TRBV12-3/TRBV12-4 -
CSARVPGLFSYEQYF TGCAGTGCTAGAGTCCCGGGACTGTTCTCCTACGAGCAGTACTTC - TRBJ2-7 TRBV20-1 -
CSAPIAGGNEQYF TGCAGTGCCCCCATAGCTGGAGGGAACGAGCAGTACTTC - TRBJ2-7 TRBV20-1 many
CASSFRLAGKSSYEQYF TGTGCCAGCAGTTTCAGGCTAGCGGGGAAGAGCTCCTACGAGCAGTACTTC TRBD2 TRBJ2-7 TRBV12-3/TRBV12-4 few
CAIKGLADTDTQYF TGTGCCATCAAGGGACTAGCGGACACAGATACGCAGTATTTT TRBD2 TRBJ2-3 TRBV10-3 -
CASSQTDVGTQYF TGTGCCAGCTCACAAACCGATGTAGGGACCCAGTACTTC - TRBJ2-5 TRBV18 many